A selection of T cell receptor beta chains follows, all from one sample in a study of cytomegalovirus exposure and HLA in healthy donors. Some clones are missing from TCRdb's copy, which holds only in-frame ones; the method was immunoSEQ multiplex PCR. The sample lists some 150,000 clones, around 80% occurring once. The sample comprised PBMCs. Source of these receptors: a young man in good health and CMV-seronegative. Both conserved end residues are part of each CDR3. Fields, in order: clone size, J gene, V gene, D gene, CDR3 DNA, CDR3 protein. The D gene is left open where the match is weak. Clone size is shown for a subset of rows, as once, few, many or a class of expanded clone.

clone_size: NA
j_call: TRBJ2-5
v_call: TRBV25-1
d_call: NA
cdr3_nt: TGTGCCAGCAGGAGCCAGGGTTTTATGGAGACCCAGTACTTC
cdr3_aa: CASRSQGFMETQYF

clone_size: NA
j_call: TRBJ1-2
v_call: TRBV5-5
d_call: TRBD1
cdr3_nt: TGTGCCAGCAGCCTCCGACAGGGGGCCCTCTATGGCTACACCTTC
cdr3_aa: CASSLRQGALYGYTF

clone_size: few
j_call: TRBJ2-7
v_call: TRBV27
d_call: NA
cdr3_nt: TGTGCCAGCAGTTCTGCGCGAACCGGCGAGCAGTACTTC
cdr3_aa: CASSSARTGEQYF

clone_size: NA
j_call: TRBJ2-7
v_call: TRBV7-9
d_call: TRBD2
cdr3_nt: TGTGCCAGCAGATCGGGACTAGCGGGCGAGCAGTACTTC
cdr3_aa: CASRSGLAGEQYF

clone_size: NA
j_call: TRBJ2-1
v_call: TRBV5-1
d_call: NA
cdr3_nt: TGCGCCAGCAGCGTGACAGACTCTGAGCAGTTCTTC
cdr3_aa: CASSVTDSEQFF

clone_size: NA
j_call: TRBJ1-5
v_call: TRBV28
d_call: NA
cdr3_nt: TGTGCCAGCACTATCACAGCCCCTGGAGGGGATCAGCCCCAGCATTTT
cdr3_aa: CASTITAPGGDQPQHF

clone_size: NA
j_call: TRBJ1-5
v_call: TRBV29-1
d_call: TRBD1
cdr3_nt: TGCAGCGTTGCTCAGGGGGTGAGCAATCAGCCCCAGCATTTT
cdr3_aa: CSVAQGVSNQPQHF

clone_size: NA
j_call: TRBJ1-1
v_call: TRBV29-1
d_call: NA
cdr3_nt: TGCAGCACCCGAGCCGGTGAAGCTTTCTTT
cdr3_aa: CSTRAGEAFF

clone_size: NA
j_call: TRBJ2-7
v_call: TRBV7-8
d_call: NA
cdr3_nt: TGTGCCAGCAGCTTAAGGACCCAGGGGTCCTACGAGCAGTACTTC
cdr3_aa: CASSLRTQGSYEQYF

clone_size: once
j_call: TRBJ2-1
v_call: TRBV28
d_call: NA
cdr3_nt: TGTGCCAGCAGTTTACCCCTAGAGGATGCATACAATGAGCAGTTCTTC
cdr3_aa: CASSLPLEDAYNEQFF

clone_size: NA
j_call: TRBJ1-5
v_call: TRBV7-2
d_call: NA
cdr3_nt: TGTGCCAGCAGCTTAGTTCTCTCTAATCAGCCCCAGCATTTT
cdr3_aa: CASSLVLSNQPQHF

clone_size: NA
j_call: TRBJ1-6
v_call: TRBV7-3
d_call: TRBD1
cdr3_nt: TGTGCCAGCAGCTTGCGGGGACAGTATTCACCCCTCCACTTT
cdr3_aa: CASSLRGQYSPLHF

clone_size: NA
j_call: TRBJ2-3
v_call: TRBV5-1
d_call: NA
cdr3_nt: TGCGCCAGCAGCTTGGGGGGGGCAGATACGCAGTATTTT
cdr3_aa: CASSLGGADTQYF

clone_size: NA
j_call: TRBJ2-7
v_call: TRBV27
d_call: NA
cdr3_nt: TGTGCCAGCAGTTCGAATCCCTACGAGCAGTACTTC
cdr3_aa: CASSSNPYEQYF

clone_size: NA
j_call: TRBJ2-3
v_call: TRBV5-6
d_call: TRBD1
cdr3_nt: TGTGCCAGCAGCTGGCCAGGGGGCGTTGTGACAGATACGCAGTATTTT
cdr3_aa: CASSWPGGVVTDTQYF

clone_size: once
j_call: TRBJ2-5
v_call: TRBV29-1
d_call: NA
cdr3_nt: TGCAGCGTTCCGTCATCGGGTGCACAAGAGACCCAGTACTTC
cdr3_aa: CSVPSSGAQETQYF

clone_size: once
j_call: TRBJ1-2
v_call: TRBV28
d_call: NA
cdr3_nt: TGTGCCAGCAGTTTAAGGATAGCAGAGATGGGCTACACCTTC
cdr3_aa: CASSLRIAEMGYTF

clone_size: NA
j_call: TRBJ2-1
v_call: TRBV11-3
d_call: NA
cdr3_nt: TGTGCCAGCAGTTTCCCAGGTAGCTCCTACAATGAGCAGTTCTTC
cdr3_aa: CASSFPGSSYNEQFF

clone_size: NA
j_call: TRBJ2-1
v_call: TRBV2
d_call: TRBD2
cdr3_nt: TGTGCCAGCAGGACTAGCGGGACCAATGAGCAGTTCTTC
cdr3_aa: CASRTSGTNEQFF

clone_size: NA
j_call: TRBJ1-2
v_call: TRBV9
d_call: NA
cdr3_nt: TGTGCCAGTAAGAATGGGGCAGATAACTATGGCTACACCTTC
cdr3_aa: CASKNGADNYGYTF

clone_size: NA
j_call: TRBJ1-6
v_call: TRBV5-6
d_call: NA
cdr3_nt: TGTGCCAGCAGCCGACAAGGAGGGATATTTTCACCCCTCCACTTT
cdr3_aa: CASSRQGGIFSPLHF

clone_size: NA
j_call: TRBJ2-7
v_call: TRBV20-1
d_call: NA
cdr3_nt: TGCAGTGCTAGACTCCTCTACGAGCAGTACTTC
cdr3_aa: CSARLLYEQYF

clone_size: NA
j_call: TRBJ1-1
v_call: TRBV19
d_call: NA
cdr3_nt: TGTGCCAGTAGTATGAAGGCCCCGAGGTCGAGTGAAGCTTTCTTT
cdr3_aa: CASSMKAPRSSEAFF

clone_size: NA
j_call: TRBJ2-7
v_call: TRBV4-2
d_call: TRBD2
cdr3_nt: TGTGCCAGCAGCCAAGGAACAGGGGCTAGCGGGAGAACGGACGAGCAGTACTTC
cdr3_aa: CASSQGTGASGRTDEQYF

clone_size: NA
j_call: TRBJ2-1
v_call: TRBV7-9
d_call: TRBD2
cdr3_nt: TGTGCCAGCAGCTCGCCTTTACTAGCGGGGGTGTACAATGAGCAGTTCTTC
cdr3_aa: CASSSPLLAGVYNEQFF

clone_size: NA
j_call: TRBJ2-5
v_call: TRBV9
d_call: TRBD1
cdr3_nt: TGTGCCAGCAGCGTTGGGACAGGGGGCTTAGAGACCCAGTACTTC
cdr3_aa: CASSVGTGGLETQYF

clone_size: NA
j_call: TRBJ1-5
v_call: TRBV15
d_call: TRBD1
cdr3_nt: TGTGCCACCAGCGGCAGGGGGACCAATCAGCCCCAGCATTTT
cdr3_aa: CATSGRGTNQPQHF

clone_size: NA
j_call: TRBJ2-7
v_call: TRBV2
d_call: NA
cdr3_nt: TGTGCCAGCAGGGAGGCCCCTAGCTCCTACGAGCAGTACTTC
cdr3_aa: CASREAPSSYEQYF

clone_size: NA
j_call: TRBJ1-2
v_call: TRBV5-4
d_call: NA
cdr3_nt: TGTGCCAGCAGCTTGCTTGGGGGGGAGGACTATGGCTACACCTTC
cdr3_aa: CASSLLGGEDYGYTF

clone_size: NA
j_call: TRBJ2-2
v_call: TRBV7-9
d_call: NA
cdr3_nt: TGTGCCAGCAGCCGCGGGTGGGAGAAAGCCGGGGAGCTGTTTTTT
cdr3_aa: CASSRGWEKAGELFF

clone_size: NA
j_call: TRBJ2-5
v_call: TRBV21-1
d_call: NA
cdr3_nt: TGTGCCAGACCATGGGGGACAGTCCAAGAGACCCAGTACTTC
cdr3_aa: CARPWGTVQETQYF